This TCR beta chain originates from a study of cytomegalovirus exposure and HLA in healthy donors. The V end was cut by 6 bases, the J end by 4 bases, with 9 bases between. Germline CDR1 and CDR2: MNHNY and SVGAGI (reference sequence). The CDR3 is 12 residues long. As regards this clone: The antigen is unknown.

The PCR contained 60 Vbeta and 13 Jbeta primers. The repertoire was sequenced with immunoSEQ multiplex PCR; TCRdb's copy has only in-frame clones and lacks some. The table records about 130,000 clones, 72% of them present only once. Findings of the study overall: Data from an earlier analysis indicated that most TCR beta V segments were productive either about 87% or about 30% of the time. In vitro testing confirmed a few CMV-associated chains as specific for CMV antigens.

J is TRBJ1-2 and V is TRBV6-6; D is undetermined. Sequencing was performed on PBMCs. The TCR was taken from a man between 50 and 59 years old in good health and CMV-seropositive. As DNA, the CDR3 is TGTGCCAGCAGCGACTTTCTCTATGGCTACACCTTC. It encodes CASSDFLYGYTF.